Listed here are 32 T cell receptor beta chains from one sample, sequenced in a study of blood T cells in healthy people across ages. The use of a sample-barcoded 5' primer and a J-beta primer mix characterized a second PCR of roughly 6 to 11 cycles. Each CDR3 protein is one row after TCRdb ran MiXCR on the 5' RACE reads. The sample consists of hundreds of thousands of distinct CDR3 sequences, 58% of them appearing once. Sequencing input: blood. The receptors were sampled from a man in his 60s in good health.

Only a few counts were recorded for this clonotype. The rearrangement uses TRBV4-1 and TRBJ2-1; D tentatively reads TRBD1 or TRBD2 (5 bases each). The germline gives CDR1 MGHRA, CDR2 YSYEKL. The germline V and J ends were trimmed by 0 bases and 10 bases, with 13 bases remaining between them. This CDR3 contains 14 residues. The DNA of the CDR3 is TGCGCCAGCAGCCAAGATCTTCGGGGCTTGGAGCAGTTCTTC. It specifies CASSQDLRGLEQFF.

The chain has TRBV3-1 and TRBJ2-3; TRBD2 is a possible D gene (5 bases). Germline-derived CDR1 and CDR2 are LGHDT and YNNKEL (reference sequence). Trimming removed 3 bases from V and 3 bases from J, with 13 bases in between. The CDR3 is made up of 15 amino acids. The CDR3 reads CASSHLPGLTDTQYF. DNA for the CDR3: TGTGCCAGCAGCCACCTCCCGGGGTTAACAGATACGCAGTATTTT.

The chain joins TRBV4-2 to TRBJ1-2; a weak D match, TRBD1 (5 bases). V was trimmed by 0 bases and J by 7 bases, leaving 12 bases between them. Per the germline V gene, CDR1 is LGHNA and CDR2 is YNFKEQ. The CDR3 is 14 amino acids. CDR3 residues: CASSQDRGVGGYTF. The CDR3 bases are TGTGCCAGCAGCCAAGATCGGGGGGTGGGTGGCTACACCTTC.

This clonotype was counted only a few times. The J gene is TRBJ2-5, the V gene TRBV20-1; 8 bases match TRBD1. This CDR3 spans 15 amino acids. Germline loops: CDR1 DFQATT, CDR2 SNEGSKA (reference sequence). V lost 5 bases and J lost 7; bases outside the gene matches: 15. The CDR3 here is CSAPSKTGDLWTQYF. The CDR3 DNA reads as TGCAGTGCTCCTTCAAAGACAGGGGATCTATGGACCCAGTACTTC.

This clonotype was counted at least ten times. The chain uses TRBV19 and TRBJ1-2, with 10 bases that match TRBD1. The CDR3 has 13 amino acids. CDR1 and CDR2 (germline): LNHDA, SQIVND (reference sequence). Losses at the gene ends were 4 bases for V and 6 bases for J; bases not matched to a gene: 2. CDR3 loop: CASSTGQGNGYTF. Here the CDR3 DNA reads TGTGCCAGTAGTACGGGACAGGGGAATGGCTACACCTTC.

This chain links TRBV9 with TRBJ1-1; TRBD1 might be the D (6 bases). Trimming pared 4 bases from V and 6 bases from J, leaving 16 bases between. There are 14 residues in the CDR3. Germline V gene lookup returns CDR1 SGDLS and CDR2 YYNGEE. CDR3 bases: TGTGCCAGCAGCTGGAAAACAGGGTACGCTGAAGCTTTCTTT. Amino acid sequence: CASSWKTGYAEAFF.

This clonotype was counted only a few times. This rearrangement joins TRBV20-1 to TRBJ2-3; 9 bases fit TRBD2. From germline, CDR1 is DFQATT and CDR2 SNEGSKA (reference sequence). Germline trimming cut 0 bases from V and 2 bases from J; bases unmatched to any gene: 6. The CDR3 length is 16 residues. CDR3 in amino acids: CSARDRVAGVTDTQYF. In nucleotides, the CDR3 is TGCAGTGCTAGAGATCGGGTAGCGGGGGTCACAGATACGCAGTATTTT.

This clonotype occurred once. The V gene is TRBV19, the J gene TRBJ2-5, with 9 bases aligning to TRBD1. The end of the DNA fits TRBJ2-7 better, so the J call may be wrong. CDR1 and CDR2 from the germline V gene are LNHDA and SQIVND (reference sequence). The CDR3 covers 14 residues. CDR3 protein: CASSIGTGLYEQYF. The DNA of the CDR3 is TGTGCCAGTAGTATCGGGACAGGGCTCTACGAGCAGTACTTC.

The chain has TRBV20-1 and TRBJ2-3; TRBD1 matches 9 bases. V trimming: 3 bases; J trimming: 4 bases; junction bases outside the gene matches: 8. The CDR3 contains 15 residues. Germline CDR1 and CDR2: DFQATT and SNEGSKA (reference sequence). CDR3 bases: TGCAGTGCTAGTGGCGGGACAGGGAGGGCAGATACGCAGTATTTT. This encodes CSASGGTGRADTQYF.

The chain employs TRBV3-1 and TRBJ2-7; D is unresolved. The J call is doubtful: the DNA matches TRBJ2-5 better. Germline V gene data show CDR1 as LGHDT and CDR2 as YNNKEL (reference sequence). CDR3 length: 14 residues. CDR3 bases: TGTGCCAGCAGCCAAGACGCGTCGAGGGAGACCCAGTACTTC. Translating gives CASSQDASRETQYF.

This clonotype was observed a handful of times. The chain is built from TRBV7-2 and TRBJ2-3; D is possibly TRBD2 (6 bases). The CDR3 contains 15 residues. The V gene lost 1 base and the J gene lost 2 bases, with 10 bases spanning the gap. Germline V gene lookup returns CDR1 SGHTA and CDR2 FQGNSA. CDR3 sequence reads: CASSLGAGTTDTQYF. The CDR3 DNA reads as TGTGCCAGCAGCTTAGGGGCGGGGACCACAGATACGCAGTATTTT. The full variable domain, completed using reference TRBV7-2 and TRBJ2-3, is GAGVSQSPSNKVTEKGKDVELRCDPISGHTALYWYRQSLGQGLEFLIYFQGNSAPDKSGLPSDRFSAERTGGSVSTLTIQRTQQEDSAVYLCASSLGAGTTDTQYFGPGTRLTVL.

The genes are TRBV20-1 and TRBJ2-3, with a possible D match to TRBD2 (6 bases). Trimming pared 3 bases from V and 1 base from J, leaving 11 bases between. The CDR3 has 14 residues. Germline V gene data show CDR1 as DFQATT and CDR2 as SNEGSKA (reference sequence). CDR3 loop: CSARGLAGTDTQYF. For the CDR3, the DNA is TGCAGTGCTAGGGGACTTGCTGGCACAGATACGCAGTATTTT.

The gene calls are TRBV9 and TRBJ2-3, with a possible D match to TRBD1 (6 bases). Germline CDR1 and CDR2: SGDLS and YYNGEE. Trimming stripped 3 bases from V and 2 bases from J, with 13 bases between. This CDR3 comprises 15 residues. CDR3 sequence (DNA): TGTGCCAGCAGCGCCTCAGGGGATTCCACAGATACGCAGTATTTT. This gives the protein CASSASGDSTDTQYF.

The table lists this clonotype with many counts. This sequence may be a read error, since a much larger clone differs from it by one base. The CDR3 region has the DNA TGCAGCGGTGGGGTCCAAGAGACCCAGTACTTC. As protein: CSGGVQETQYF. V is TRBV29-1 and J is TRBJ2-5; D not resolved. The germline V gene has CDR1 SQVTM and CDR2 ANQGSEA. V lost 7 bases, J lost 1 base, and 7 bases lay in between. This CDR3 has 11 amino acids.

The chain employs TRBV12-3 or TRBV12-4 and TRBJ2-2; maybe TRBD2 (6 bases). The CDR3 has 13 residues. V shed 6 bases and J shed 7 bases, with 12 bases lying between them. CDR3 DNA sequence: TGTGCCAGCAGCCTCGGGACTCTCGGGGAGCTGTTTTTT. Translating it yields CASSLGTLGELFF.

This clonotype was found a few times. The rearrangement joins TRBV7-2 to TRBJ2-7; D not resolved. From germline, CDR1 is SGHTA and CDR2 FQGNSA. The length of the CDR3 is 15 residues. The V gene lost 5 bases and the J gene lost 0 bases, with 14 bases spanning the gap. The CDR3 sequence: CASSPAGSSSYEQYF. The CDR3 DNA sequence: TGTGCCAGCAGCCCTGCTGGGTCGAGCTCCTACGAGCAGTACTTC. Complete variable domain (other parts from reference TRBV7-2 and TRBJ2-7): GAGVSQSPSNKVTEKGKDVELRCDPISGHTALYWYRQSLGQGLEFLIYFQGNSAPDKSGLPSDRFSAERTGGSVSTLTIQRTQQEDSAVYLCASSPAGSSSYEQYFGPGTRLTVT.

The genes are TRBV18 and TRBJ2-5, with D unclear. The length of the CDR3 is 13 residues. Looked up from germline, CDR1 is KGHSH and CDR2 is LQKENI. Trimming removed 2 bases from V and 3 bases from J, with 7 bases in between. The CDR3 reads CASSPEVEETQYF. The CDR3 nucleotides are TGTGCCAGCTCACCAGAGGTGGAAGAGACCCAGTACTTC.

The chain recombines TRBV20-1 with TRBJ1-1, with 10 bases identical to TRBD1. CDR1 and CDR2 from the germline V gene are DFQATT and SNEGSKA (reference sequence). This CDR3 contains 15 residues. V lost 6 bases and J lost 0; bases outside the gene matches: 7. The DNA for the CDR3 is TGCAGTGCCACCGGACAGGGGGGCCTGAACACTGAAGCTTTCTTT. Its translation: CSATGQGGLNTEAFF.

The J gene is TRBJ2-7, the V gene TRBV20-1; no firm D call. The germline V gene has CDR1 DFQATT and CDR2 SNEGSKA (reference sequence). This CDR3 has 13 residues. V lost 6 bases, J lost 4 bases, and 16 bases lay in between. CDR3 DNA sequence: TGCAGTGCCCGCAAGGGCTCGGTTTACGAGCAGTACTTC. Its protein product is CSARKGSVYEQYF.

This clonotype was seen only a few times. The rearrangement links TRBV19 to TRBJ2-5; 9 nucleotides agree with TRBD1. TRBJ2-7 matches the DNA end more closely, so the J call is doubtful. CDR1 and CDR2 (germline): LNHDA, SQIVND (reference sequence). The CDR3 is made up of 14 amino acids. The CDR3 DNA reads as TGTGCCAGTAGTCCCCCGACAGGGGGTAACGAGCAGTACTTC. Protein product: CASSPPTGGNEQYF.

A few counts support this clonotype. The rearrangement joins TRBV27 to TRBJ2-7; 8 bases match TRBD1. The germline CDR1 and CDR2 sequences are MNHEY and SMNVEV (reference sequence). The CDR3 has 13 amino acids. Trimming at V came to 6 bases and at J to 6 bases, leaving 7 bases not matched to a gene. CDR3 sequence: CASRSTGAIEQYF. CDR3 nucleotide sequence: TGTGCCAGCAGATCGACAGGGGCCATCGAGCAGTACTTC.

This chain links TRBV20-1 with TRBJ2-3; TRBD2 matches at 10 bases. Germline CDR1 is DFQATT and CDR2 is SNEGSKA (reference sequence). The CDR3 loop spans 16 amino acids. J gave up 6 bases and V 0 bases, and 9 bases lay outside the gene matches. The CDR3 coding sequence is TGCAGTGCTAGAGACCTAAGGGGACTAGCGCCTGATACGCAGTATTTT. As protein: CSARDLRGLAPDTQYF.

The V gene is TRBV29-1, the J gene TRBJ1-4; D is undetermined. Trimming pared 4 bases from V and 8 bases from J, leaving 14 bases between. CDR3 length: 13 residues. Germline V gene sequence: CDR1 SQVTM, CDR2 ANQGSEA. The CDR3 nucleotides are TGCAGCGTTGCGACGGTGGTGGGGGAAAAACTGTTTTTT. It translates to CSVATVVGEKLFF.

This clonotype has just a few counts. The chain recombines TRBV20-1 with TRBJ2-7, with 12 bases lining up with TRBD1. Per the germline V gene, CDR1 is DFQATT and CDR2 is SNEGSKA (reference sequence). Trimming took 1 base from V and 5 from J; bases not matched to a gene: 9. This CDR3 has 16 amino acids. The CDR3 here is CSARVRRGQGADEQYF. Here the CDR3 DNA reads TGCAGTGCTAGAGTTAGAAGGGGACAGGGGGCCGACGAGCAGTACTTC.

The chain combines TRBV28 with TRBJ2-4; TRBD1 matches 8 bases. With the DNA end fitting TRBJ2-7 better, the J assignment may be wrong. The V gene's germline CDR1 is MDHEN and CDR2 SYDVKM. The CDR3 length is 13 residues. CDR3 DNA sequence: TGTGCCAGCAGAAACGACAGGGGTTACGAGCAGTACTTC. Amino acid sequence: CASRNDRGYEQYF.

DNA of the CDR3: TGTGCCAGCAGTTCGGGGGGGACAGGTGAAAAACTGTTTTTT. It yields the protein CASSSGGTGEKLFF. The chain has TRBV12-3 or TRBV12-4 and TRBJ1-4, with TRBD1 matching 8 bases. With 4 bases clipped from V and 7 bases from J, the junction kept 5 bases outside the gene matches. CDR3 size: 14 residues.

This chain uses TRBV7-2 with TRBJ2-3; D gene ambiguous. Germline V gene data show CDR1 as SGHTA and CDR2 as FQGNSA. V was clipped by 6 bases and J by 1 base, with 11 bases between them. The CDR3 loop spans 14 amino acids. The CDR3 sequence is CASSQSWGTDTQYF. The DNA for the CDR3 is TGTGCCAGCAGTCAGAGTTGGGGCACAGATACGCAGTATTTT.

This chain uses TRBV27 with TRBJ1-2, with 8 bases identical to TRBD1. The V gene end was trimmed by 4 bases and the J gene end by 5 bases; junction bases not matched to a gene: 3. The CDR3 runs 13 residues. Looked up from germline, CDR1 is MNHEY and CDR2 is SMNVEV (reference sequence). CDR3 loop: CASSSTGEYGYTF. In DNA, the CDR3 is TGTGCCAGCAGTTCGACAGGGGAGTATGGCTACACCTTC.

This sequence joins TRBV5-1 and TRBJ1-1, with 9 bases identical to TRBD1. Unmatched junction bases numbered 10, after V lost 2 bases and J lost 2 bases. This CDR3 has 17 residues. The germline V gene encodes CDR1 SGHRS and CDR2 YFSETQ. The CDR3 DNA reads as TGCGCCAGCAGCTTATCCGGGACAGGGTCGGGCAACACTGAAGCTTTCTTT. Amino acid sequence: CASSLSGTGSGNTEAFF.

The rearrangement uses TRBV5-1 and TRBJ2-7; TRBD2 aligns across 16 bases. The junction had 6 bases not matched to a gene; V was cut back by 1 base and J by 2 bases. The length of the CDR3 is 18 residues. Germline V gene lookup returns CDR1 SGHRS and CDR2 YFSETQ. The CDR3 nucleotides are TGCGCCAGCAGCTTGACCACCGGGACTAGCGGGGGGGCCTACGAGCAGTACTTC. The encoded protein is CASSLTTGTSGGAYEQYF.

This clonotype was recorded a few times. The chain is built from TRBV13 and TRBJ1-6; D is unresolved. Germline V gives CDR1 PRHDT, CDR2 FYEKMQ (reference sequence). The ends were cut back, 0 bases at V and 9 bases at J, with 9 bases in the middle. The CDR3 consists of 14 residues. The CDR3 protein is CASSLGQDGSPLHF. The CDR3 DNA is TGTGCCAGCAGCTTAGGCCAGGATGGTTCACCCCTCCACTTT. Based on the CDR3 plus reference TRBV13 and TRBJ1-6, the full variable domain is AAGVIQSPRHLIKEKRETATLKCYPIPRHDTVYWYQQGPGQDPQFLISFYEKMQSDKGSIPDRFSAQQFSDYHSELNMSSLELGDSALYFCASSLGQDGSPLHFGNGTRLTVT.

The chain employs TRBV6-1 and TRBJ2-3, with 14 positions matching TRBD2. The V and J ends lost 3 bases and 2 bases, in that order; junction bases with no gene match: 22. The V gene's germline CDR1 is MNHNS and CDR2 SASEGT. The CDR3 sequence is 23 residues long. The CDR3 DNA follows: TGTGCCAGCAGTGATTTGGGGGCGACCATGGGACTAGCGGGGGAACAGATCACAGATACGCAGTATTTT. Residues: CASSDLGATMGLAGEQITDTQYF.